The 22 T cell receptor beta chains reported below all come from one sample, sequenced in a study of T cell changes during pregnancy in multiple sclerosis. Repertoires were generated with immunoSEQ multiplex PCR, while TCRdb's copy carries only in-frame clones and drops some. Of around 44,000 clones in the sample, roughly nine tenths were seen once. Source: CD4+ T cells from peripheral blood mononuclear cells, taken in the second trimester of pregnancy. The receptors come from a female donor with multiple sclerosis, enrolled in a pregnancy study.

The V gene is TRBV5-1, the J gene TRBJ1-3; 7 bases line up with TRBD1. Looked up from germline, CDR1 is SGHRS and CDR2 is YFSETQ. The V segment lost 4 bases and the J segment 0 bases; nucleotides outside the gene matches: 7. This CDR3 spans 16 amino acids. The DNA for the CDR3 is TGCGCCAGCAGCCTGAGCCCAGGGGGCTCTGGAAACACCATATATTTT. This encodes CASSLSPGGSGNTIYF.

This clone appeared a few times. The genes are TRBV5-4 and TRBJ2-7; D ambiguous. The ends were cut back, 4 bases at V and 3 bases at J, with 8 bases in the middle. Germline loops: CDR1 SGHNT, CDR2 YYREEE (reference sequence). This CDR3 contains 12 residues. CDR3 in DNA: TGTGCCAGCAGCGACGACTTCTACGAGCAGTACTTC. Amino acids: CASSDDFYEQYF.

The chain uses TRBV7-2 and TRBJ2-3; a possible D gene is TRBD1 (5 bases). Germline-derived CDR1 and CDR2 are SGHTA and FQGNSA. CDR3 length: 14 amino acids. V gave up 7 bases and J gave up 1 base, with 12 bases separating them. This CDR3 is CASNQGSGTDTQYF. Here the CDR3 DNA reads TGTGCCAGCAACCAGGGATCAGGCACAGATACGCAGTATTTT.

The table lists this clone with a count of one. V and J are TRBV28 and TRBJ1-1; TRBD1 matches at 7 bases. The germline V gene encodes CDR1 MDHEN and CDR2 SYDVKM. J lost 0 bases, V lost 5 bases, and 6 bases had no gene match. This CDR3 is built from 15 residues. The CDR3 DNA follows: TGTGCCAGCAGTCGGGACAGCACTTTGAACACTGAAGCTTTCTTT. It specifies CASSRDSTLNTEAFF.

The chain has TRBV27 and TRBJ1-3; no definite D call. This CDR3 is built from 14 residues. V was cut by 5 bases and J by 4 bases, with 12 bases left in between. Germline loops: CDR1 MNHEY, CDR2 SMNVEV (reference sequence). The CDR3 coding sequence is TGTGCCAGCAGTCCCACTAACCCGGGAAACACCATATATTTT. Amino acids: CASSPTNPGNTIYF.

This clone has only one observation. The chain has TRBV11-2 and TRBJ2-3; 8 bases map to TRBD2. This CDR3 is 15 amino acids long. Germline CDR1 is SGHAT and CDR2 is FQNNGV. J gave up 4 bases and V 4 bases, and 7 bases lay outside the gene matches. DNA for the CDR3: TGTGCCAGCAGCTCATGGGCGGGAGGTTCAGATACGCAGTATTTT. It codes for CASSSWAGGSDTQYF.

The rearrangement links TRBV28 to TRBJ2-1; 13 nucleotides match TRBD2. V dropped 5 bases and J dropped 8; count of bases not matched to a gene: 6. This CDR3 has 15 amino acids. CDR1 and CDR2 (germline): MDHEN, SYDVKM. The CDR3 DNA is TGTGCCAGCAGTGCGACTAGCGGGAGGAAAGATGAGCAGTTCTTC. This translates into CASSATSGRKDEQFF.

The rearrangement joins TRBV6-5 to TRBJ1-2; a weak D match, TRBD1 (6 bases). There are 16 residues in the CDR3. The V gene lost 0 bases and the J gene lost 7 bases, with 18 bases spanning the gap. CDR1 and CDR2 from the germline V gene are MNHEY and SVGAGI. The CDR3 nucleotides are TGTGCCAGCAGTTACTCCCAGAACCCCGACAGGCCTGGCTACACCTTC. It is translated as CASSYSQNPDRPGYTF.

This clone was picked up one time. This chain uses TRBV28 with TRBJ2-7, with D possibly matching TRBD1 (6 bases). Germline CDR1 is MDHEN and CDR2 is SYDVKM. Trimming left V 6 bases short and J 1 base short, with 10 bases between. This CDR3 contains 13 residues. CDR3 region: CASRYRESYEQYF. The CDR3 bases are TGTGCCAGCAGGTACAGGGAGTCCTACGAGCAGTACTTC. Full variable domain (missing parts from reference TRBV28 and TRBJ2-7): DVKVTQSSRYLVKRTGEKVFLECVQDMDHENMFWYRQDPGLGLRLIYFSYDVKMKEKGDIPEGYSVSREKKERFSLILESASTNQTSMYLCASRYRESYEQYFGPGTRLTVT.

This chain uses TRBV18 with TRBJ1-5; TRBD1 matches 8 bases. This CDR3 spans 17 amino acids. V gave up 0 bases and J gave up 3 bases; unmatched junction bases: 7. Germline-derived CDR1 and CDR2 are KGHSH and LQKENI. CDR3 bases: TGTGCCAGCTCACCACCGGTCCAGGACAGGGACAATCAGCCCCAGCATTTT. Protein product: CASSPPVQDRDNQPQHF. The variable domain in full, with the rest retrieved from reference TRBV18 and TRBJ1-5, is NAGVMQNPRHLVRRRGQEARLRCSPMKGHSHVYWYRQLPEEGLKFMVYLQKENIIDESGMPKERFSAEFPKEGPSILRIQQVVRGDSAAYFCASSPPVQDRDNQPQHFGDGTRLSIL.

The V and J genes are TRBV18 and TRBJ1-5; D may be TRBD1 (6 bases). Trimming took 1 base from V and 7 from J, leaving 14 bases between them. The CDR3 is 15 amino acids. Germline-derived CDR1 and CDR2 are KGHSH and LQKENI. In nucleotides, the CDR3 is TGTGCCAGCTCACCACAAAACAGGGTGGGCCAGCCCCAGCATTTT. This codes for CASSPQNRVGQPQHF. Full variable domain (rest looked up from reference TRBV18 and TRBJ1-5): NAGVMQNPRHLVRRRGQEARLRCSPMKGHSHVYWYRQLPEEGLKFMVYLQKENIIDESGMPKERFSAEFPKEGPSILRIQQVVRGDSAAYFCASSPQNRVGQPQHFGDGTRLSIL.

The chain carries TRBV7-6 and TRBJ2-1; a possible D gene is TRBD2 (6 bases). Germline V gives CDR1 SGHVS, CDR2 FNYEAQ. There are 15 residues in the CDR3. V lost 3 bases, J lost 0 bases, and 9 bases lay in between. CDR3 sequence reads: CASSFYGGSYNEQFF. The CDR3 coding sequence is TGTGCCAGCAGCTTCTACGGGGGCTCCTACAATGAGCAGTTCTTC.

The V call is TRBV19, the J call TRBJ2-3; D ambiguous. Germline loops: CDR1 LNHDA, CDR2 SQIVND (reference sequence). The length of the CDR3 is 14 residues. With 1 base removed from V and 0 bases from J, the gap between germline ends came to 5 bases. The CDR3 DNA follows: TGTGCCAGTAGTATAGCACGGAGCACAGATACGCAGTATTTT. It specifies CASSIARSTDTQYF.

The CDR3 nucleotides are TGTGCCTGGACCCTAGCCAATGAGCAGTTCTTC. Translated, it gives CAWTLANEQFF. This chain links TRBV30 with TRBJ2-1; the D gene is possibly TRBD2 (5 bases). This CDR3 spans 11 amino acids. Germline CDR1 is GTSNPN and CDR2 is SVGIG (reference sequence). The V gene lost 4 bases and the J gene lost 6 bases, with 7 bases spanning the gap.

V gene TRBV4-3 combines with J gene TRBJ2-7; 11 bases are shared with TRBD1. CDR1 LGHNA and CDR2 YSLEER come from the germline V gene. Germline trimming cut 4 bases from V and 7 bases from J; bases unmatched to any gene: 3. The CDR3 contains 13 residues. CDR3 bases: TGCGCCAGCAGCCTTGGGACAGGGGGGGAGCAGTACTTC. This gives the protein CASSLGTGGEQYF.

The rearrangement joins TRBV5-1 to TRBJ2-1; D may be TRBD2 (6 bases). The V gene's germline CDR1 is SGHRS and CDR2 YFSETQ. Between the trimmed V and J ends, which lost 0 bases and 0 bases, there was a span of 7 bases. CDR3 size: 15 residues. The chain's CDR3 is CASSLDGSSYNEQFF. CDR3 DNA: TGCGCCAGCAGCTTGGACGGGAGCTCCTACAATGAGCAGTTCTTC.

The rearrangement joins TRBV19 to TRBJ1-5; TRBD1 is a possible D gene (6 bases). In germline, CDR1 is LNHDA, CDR2 SQIVND (reference sequence). There are 16 residues in the CDR3. V lost 2 bases and J lost 5, with 16 bases in between. As DNA, the CDR3 is TGTGCCAGTAGTATACAGGGGAGACTGGGCGATCAGCCCCAGCATTTT. Its translation is CASSIQGRLGDQPQHF.

This clone is termed medium-sized. The chain employs TRBV29-1 and TRBJ1-1; no clear D gene. Germline V gives CDR1 SQVTM, CDR2 ANQGSEA. The CDR3 spans 10 residues. V was cut by 4 bases and J by 7 bases, with 7 bases left in between. The CDR3 region is CSVAQIEAFF. Written as DNA, the CDR3 is TGCAGCGTTGCACAGATTGAAGCTTTCTTT.

The chain has TRBV15 and TRBJ1-2; 7 positions match TRBD1. There are 14 residues in the CDR3. V trimming: 0 bases; J trimming: 5 bases; junction bases outside the gene matches: 3. CDR1 and CDR2 (germline): LNHNV, YYDKDF (reference sequence). CDR3 loop: CATSRDAGGYGYTF. In nucleotides, the CDR3 is TGTGCCACCAGCAGAGATGCAGGGGGGTATGGCTACACCTTC.

This chain links TRBV19 with TRBJ1-4; D unresolved. This CDR3 comprises 15 residues. Trimming cost V 6 bases and J 8 bases, with 19 bases left between them. Germline V gives CDR1 LNHDA, CDR2 SQIVND (reference sequence). CDR3 coding DNA: TGTGCCAGTAGGAGAACGGGGAGTCGTGGGGAAAAACTGTTTTTT. Translated: CASRRTGSRGEKLFF.

The rearrangement links TRBV30 to TRBJ1-6; D unclear. Per germline, CDR1 GTSNPN and CDR2 SVGIG (reference sequence). The CDR3 has 15 amino acids. V was cut by 0 bases and J by 0 bases, with 6 bases left in between. CDR3 sequence: CAWSVGSSYNSPLHF. DNA for the CDR3: TGTGCCTGGAGTGTGGGGAGCTCCTATAATTCACCCCTCCACTTT.

The V call is TRBV27, the J call TRBJ1-5; D unclear. V was shortened by 2 bases and J by 0 bases, with 8 bases between the two germline ends. The CDR3 is 15 amino acids. Germline-derived CDR1 and CDR2 are MNHEY and SMNVEV (reference sequence). DNA of the CDR3: TGTGCCAGCAGTTTAACGGGTTATAGCAATCAGCCCCAGCATTTT. Its translation is CASSLTGYSNQPQHF.